This T cell receptor (beta chain) was recovered during a study of beta chain features in type 1 diabetes. Study background: Patient and healthy donor groups were alike in age, gender and cell yields.

Germline V CDR1 and CDR2: SEHNR, FQNEAQ (reference sequence). CDR3 length: 16 residues. The ends lost 0 bases at V and 6 bases at J; junction bases unmatched: 8. Every isolated RNA sample was fully reverse transcribed, so sequencing captured expressed TCRB transcripts. Data came from immunoSEQ multiplex PCR; TCRdb stores just in-frame clones and leaves some out. The sample shows hundreds of thousands of clones, 15% of them seen only once. Findings of the study overall: TCRB repertoires of naive, central memory and Treg cells appeared more similar among patients than among healthy donors. Shorter templates might be favored by PCR, and equally so in patients and in controls. In all four CD4+ subsets, TCRB CDR3 length was significantly, moderately reduced in type 1 diabetes.

A word on this clone: The antigen is unknown.

The sample was naive CD4+ T cells from blood. The J gene is TRBJ2-7, the V gene TRBV7-9; 10 bases are a match to TRBD2. This TCR came from a young man with type 1 diabetes. CDR3 sequence reads: CASSLAYQLAGAEQYF. As DNA, the CDR3 is TGTGCCAGCAGCTTAGCGTATCAGCTAGCGGGAGCCGAGCAGTACTTC.